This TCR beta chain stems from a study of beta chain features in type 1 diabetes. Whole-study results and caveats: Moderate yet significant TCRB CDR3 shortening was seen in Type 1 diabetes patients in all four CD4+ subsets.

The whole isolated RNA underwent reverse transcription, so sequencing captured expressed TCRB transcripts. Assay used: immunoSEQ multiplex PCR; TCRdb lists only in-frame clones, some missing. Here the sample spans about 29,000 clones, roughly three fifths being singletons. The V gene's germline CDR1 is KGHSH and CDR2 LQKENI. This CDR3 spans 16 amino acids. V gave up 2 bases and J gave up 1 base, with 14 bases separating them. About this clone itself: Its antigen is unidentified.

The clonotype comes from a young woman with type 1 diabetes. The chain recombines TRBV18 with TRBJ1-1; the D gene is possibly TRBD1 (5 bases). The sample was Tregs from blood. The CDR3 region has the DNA TGTGCCAGCTCACCATTAGGAGCAACAGGGAACACTGAAGCTTTCTTT. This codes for CASSPLGATGNTEAFF.